This T cell receptor (beta chain) was identified during a study of T cells in Graves' hyperthyroidism and ophthalmopathy. Amplified regions were TCR beta CDR3 sequences from RNA transcripts. TCR CDR3 underwent first-round RT-PCR with the HTBI primer set. TCRdb processed the multiplex PCR reads anew with MiXCR; each CDR3 protein has one entry. The table lists 380,000 or so distinct CDR3 sequences, 19% of them singletons. About this clonotype itself: Its specificity is unknown.

Uncontrolled infection, other autoimmune disease, pregnancy or lactation disqualified patients from enrolment. Each 10 ml fresh peripheral blood draw supplied the PBMCs. Trimming cost V 1 base and J 4 bases; bases outside gene matches: 3. This CDR3 spans 15 amino acids. Germline lookup yields CDR1 LNHDA and CDR2 SQIVND (reference sequence). General study findings and limits: Blood also showed most of the thyroid clonotypes that were expanded above 0.001.

The origin of this receptor is a woman between 18 and 29 years old with Graves' hyperthyroidism. The V and J genes are TRBV19 and TRBJ1-5; 8 bases fit TRBD1. Material for sequencing was blood. CDR3 sequence (DNA): TGTGCCAGTAGTATAGGGGACAGGCGGAATCAGCCCCAGCATTTT. Protein: CASSIGDRRNQPQHF.